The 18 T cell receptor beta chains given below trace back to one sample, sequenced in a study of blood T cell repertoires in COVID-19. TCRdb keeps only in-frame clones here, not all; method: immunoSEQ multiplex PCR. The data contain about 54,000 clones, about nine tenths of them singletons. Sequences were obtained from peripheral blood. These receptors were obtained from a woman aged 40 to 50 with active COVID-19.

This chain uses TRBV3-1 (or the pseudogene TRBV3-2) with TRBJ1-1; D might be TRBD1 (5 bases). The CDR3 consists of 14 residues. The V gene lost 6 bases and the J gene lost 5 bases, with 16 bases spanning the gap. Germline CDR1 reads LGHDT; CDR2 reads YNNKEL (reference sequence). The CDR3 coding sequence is TGTGCCAGCAGGGACGGGGGATCCACAACTGAAGCTTTCTTT. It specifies CASRDGGSTTEAFF.

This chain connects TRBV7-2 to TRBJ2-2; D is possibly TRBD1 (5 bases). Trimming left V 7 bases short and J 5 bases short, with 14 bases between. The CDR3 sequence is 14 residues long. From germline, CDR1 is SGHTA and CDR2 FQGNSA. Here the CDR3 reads CASTIPQGTGELFF. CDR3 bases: TGTGCCAGCACTATACCCCAGGGTACCGGGGAGCTGTTTTTT. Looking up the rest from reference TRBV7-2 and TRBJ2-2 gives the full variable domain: GAGVSQSPSNKVTEKGKDVELRCDPISGHTALYWYRQSLGQGLEFLIYFQGNSAPDKSGLPSDRFSAERTGGSVSTLTIQRTQQEDSAVYLCASTIPQGTGELFFGEGSRLTVL.

The CDR3 nucleotides are TGTGCCACCAGTAGGGACAGGGGGCAGGCCGGGGAGCTGTTTTTT. Translation gives CATSRDRGQAGELFF. The rearrangement joins TRBV15 to TRBJ2-2; TRBD1 matches at 12 bases. J was trimmed by 6 bases and V by 6 bases; bases with no gene match: 5. There are 15 residues in the CDR3. Germline V gene sequence: CDR1 LNHNV, CDR2 YYDKDF (reference sequence).

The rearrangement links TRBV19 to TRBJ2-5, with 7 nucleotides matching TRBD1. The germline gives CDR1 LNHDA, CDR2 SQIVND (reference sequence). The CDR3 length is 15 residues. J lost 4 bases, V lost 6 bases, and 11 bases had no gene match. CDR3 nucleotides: TGTGCCAGTAGCCCCTCAGGGGGAGTTGGAGAGACCCAGTACTTC. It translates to CASSPSGGVGETQYF. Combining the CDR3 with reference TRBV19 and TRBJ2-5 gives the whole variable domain DGGITQSPKYLFRKEGQNVTLSCEQNLNHDAMYWYRQDPGQGLRLIYYSQIVNDFQKGDIAEGYSVSREKKESFPLTVTSAQKNPTAFYLCASSPSGGVGETQYFGPGTRLLVL.

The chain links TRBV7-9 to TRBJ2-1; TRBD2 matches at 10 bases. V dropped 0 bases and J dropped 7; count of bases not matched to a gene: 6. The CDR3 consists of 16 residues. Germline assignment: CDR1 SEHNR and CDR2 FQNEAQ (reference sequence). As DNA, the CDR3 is TGTGCCAGCAGCTTAGCCCGGCTAGCGGGGGATAATGAGCAGTTCTTC. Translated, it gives CASSLARLAGDNEQFF.

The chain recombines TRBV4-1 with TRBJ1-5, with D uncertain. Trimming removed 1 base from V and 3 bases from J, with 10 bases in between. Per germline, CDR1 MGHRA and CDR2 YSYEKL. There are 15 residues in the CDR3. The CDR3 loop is CASSQGMADNQPQHF. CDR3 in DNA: TGCGCCAGCAGCCAAGGCATGGCTGACAATCAGCCCCAGCATTTT.

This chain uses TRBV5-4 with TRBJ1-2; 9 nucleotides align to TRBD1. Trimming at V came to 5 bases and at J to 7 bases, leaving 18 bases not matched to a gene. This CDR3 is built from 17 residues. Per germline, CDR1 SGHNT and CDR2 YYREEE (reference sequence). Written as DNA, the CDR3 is TGTGCCAGCAGTGGACAGGGGCCCGCGGCCGTGACCTCTGGCTACACCTTC. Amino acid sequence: CASSGQGPAAVTSGYTF.

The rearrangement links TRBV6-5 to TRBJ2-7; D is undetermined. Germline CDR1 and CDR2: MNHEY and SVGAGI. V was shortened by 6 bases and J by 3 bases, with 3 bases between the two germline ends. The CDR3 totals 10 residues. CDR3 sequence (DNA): TGTGCCAGCAGCCACTACGAGCAGTACTTC. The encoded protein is CASSHYEQYF.

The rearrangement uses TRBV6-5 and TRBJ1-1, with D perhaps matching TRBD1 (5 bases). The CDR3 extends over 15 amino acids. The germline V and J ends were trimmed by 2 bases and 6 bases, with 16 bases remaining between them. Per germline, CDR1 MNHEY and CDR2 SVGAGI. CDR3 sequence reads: CASSYTDGGRSEAFF. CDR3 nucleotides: TGTGCCAGCAGTTACACAGACGGGGGAAGGTCTGAAGCTTTCTTT.

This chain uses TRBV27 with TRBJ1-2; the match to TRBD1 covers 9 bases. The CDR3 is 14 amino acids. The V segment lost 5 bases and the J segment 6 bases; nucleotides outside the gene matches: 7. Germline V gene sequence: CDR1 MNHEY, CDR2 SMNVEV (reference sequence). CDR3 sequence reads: CASSLGQGRDGYTF. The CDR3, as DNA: TGTGCCAGCAGTCTCGGACAGGGGAGAGATGGCTACACCTTC.

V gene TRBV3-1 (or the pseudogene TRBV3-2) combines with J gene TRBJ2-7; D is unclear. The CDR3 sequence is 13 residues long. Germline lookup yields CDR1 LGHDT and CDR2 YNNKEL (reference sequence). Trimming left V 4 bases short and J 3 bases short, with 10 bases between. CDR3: CASSLGGNYEQYF. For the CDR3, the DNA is TGTGCCAGCAGCCTCGGCGGAAACTACGAGCAGTACTTC.

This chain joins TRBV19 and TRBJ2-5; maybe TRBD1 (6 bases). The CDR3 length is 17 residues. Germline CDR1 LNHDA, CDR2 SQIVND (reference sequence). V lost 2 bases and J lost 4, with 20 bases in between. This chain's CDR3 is CASSINPFQGKRETQYF. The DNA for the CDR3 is TGTGCCAGTAGTATAAACCCCTTTCAGGGGAAACGAGAGACCCAGTACTTC.

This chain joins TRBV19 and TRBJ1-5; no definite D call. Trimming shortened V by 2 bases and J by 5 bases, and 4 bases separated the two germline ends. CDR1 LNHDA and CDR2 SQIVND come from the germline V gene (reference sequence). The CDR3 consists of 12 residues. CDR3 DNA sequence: TGTGCCAGTAGTATACTTGATCAGCCCCAGCATTTT. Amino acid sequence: CASSILDQPQHF.

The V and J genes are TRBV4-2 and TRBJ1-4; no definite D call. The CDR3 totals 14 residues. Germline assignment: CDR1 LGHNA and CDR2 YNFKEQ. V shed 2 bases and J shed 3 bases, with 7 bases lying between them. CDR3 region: CASSQSVSNEKLFF. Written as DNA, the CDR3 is TGTGCCAGCAGCCAATCAGTGTCTAATGAAAAACTGTTTTTT.

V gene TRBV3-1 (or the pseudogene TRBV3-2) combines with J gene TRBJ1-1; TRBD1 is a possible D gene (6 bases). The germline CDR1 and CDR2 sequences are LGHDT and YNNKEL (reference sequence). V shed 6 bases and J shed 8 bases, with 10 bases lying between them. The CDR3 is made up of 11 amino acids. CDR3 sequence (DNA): TGTGCCAGCAGGCAGGGGACAGAAGCTTTCTTT. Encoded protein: CASRQGTEAFF.

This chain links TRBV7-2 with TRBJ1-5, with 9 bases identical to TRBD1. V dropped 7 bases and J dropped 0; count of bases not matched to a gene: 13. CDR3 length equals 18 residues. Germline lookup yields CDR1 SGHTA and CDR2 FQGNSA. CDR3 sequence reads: CASTLGTGGLGSNQPQHF. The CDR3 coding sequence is TGTGCCAGCACCCTAGGTACAGGGGGCCTCGGTAGCAATCAGCCCCAGCATTTT.

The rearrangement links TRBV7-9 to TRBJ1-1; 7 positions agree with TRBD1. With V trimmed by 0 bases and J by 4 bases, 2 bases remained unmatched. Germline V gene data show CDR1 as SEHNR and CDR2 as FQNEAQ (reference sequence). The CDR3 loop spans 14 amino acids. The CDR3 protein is CASSLAHRGTEAFF. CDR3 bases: TGTGCCAGCAGCTTAGCCCACAGGGGCACTGAAGCTTTCTTT. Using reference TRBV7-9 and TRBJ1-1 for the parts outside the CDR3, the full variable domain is DTGVSQNPRHKITKRGQNVTFRCDPISEHNRLYWYRQTLGQGPEFLTYFQNEAQLEKSRLLSDRFSAERPKGSFSTLEIQRTEQGDSAMYLCASSLAHRGTEAFFGQGTRLTVV.

The CDR3 spells CASSHSASGETYEQYF. The CDR3 bases are TGCGCCAGCAGCCACAGCGCTAGCGGAGAGACCTACGAGCAGTACTTC. The genes are TRBV4-3 and TRBJ2-7, with TRBD2 matching 7 bases. Trimming removed 3 bases from V and 2 bases from J; junction bases left unmatched: 10. The germline V gene encodes CDR1 LGHNA and CDR2 YSLEER. CDR3 length: 16 residues.